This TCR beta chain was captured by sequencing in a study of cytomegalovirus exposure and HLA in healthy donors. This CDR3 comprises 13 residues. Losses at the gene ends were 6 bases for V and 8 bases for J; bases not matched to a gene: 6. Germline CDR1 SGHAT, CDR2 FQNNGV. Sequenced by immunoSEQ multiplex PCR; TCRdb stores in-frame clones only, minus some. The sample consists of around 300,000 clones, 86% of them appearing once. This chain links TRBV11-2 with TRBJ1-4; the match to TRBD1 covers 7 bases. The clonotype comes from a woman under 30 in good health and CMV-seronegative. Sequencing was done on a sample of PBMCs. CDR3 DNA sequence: TGTGCCAGCAGGTCAGGGGGACGAGAAAAACTGTTTTTT. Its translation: CASRSGGREKLFF.